This record looks at one T cell receptor (beta chain) sequence and its context. Sequencing was performed with immunoSEQ multiplex PCR; in TCRdb, only in-frame clones are kept and a portion is missing. There are fewer than 100,000 clones in the sample; 89% occur only once, and 1.9% lies in the top ten. The data originate from a study of T cell changes during pregnancy in multiple sclerosis. Trimming stripped 5 bases from V and 3 bases from J, with 14 bases between. The germline gives CDR1 SEHNR, CDR2 FQNEAQ (reference sequence). The CDR3 runs 14 residues. The chain links TRBV7-9 to TRBJ2-7, with a possible D match to TRBD1 (5 bases). This receptor was taken from a female donor with multiple sclerosis, enrolled in a pregnancy study. The material was peripheral blood, obtained before pregnancy. Here the CDR3 DNA reads TGTGCCAGCAGCCCTAGACAGAAATACTACGAGCAGTACTTC. Translating it yields CASSPRQKYYEQYF.